What follows is one T cell receptor (beta chain) and its context. The antigen is undetermined. The CDR3 has 16 residues. CDR1 is LGHNA, CDR2 YNFKEQ, per germline. Trimming removed 2 bases from V and 4 bases from J, with 15 bases in between. Researchers ran the PCR with 60 Vbeta and 13 Jbeta primers. The protocol was immunoSEQ multiplex PCR, while the TCRdb copy is restricted to in-frame clones and leaves out a portion. Of hundreds of thousands of clones in the sample, roughly 89% were seen once. The sample comes from a study of cytomegalovirus exposure and HLA in healthy donors. Study-wide background: Early release data held tens of millions of unique TCRs from HLA-typed donors.

Study-level results: The authors enumerated around 150 TCR beta chains as linked to cytomegalovirus.

The chain couples TRBV4-2 to TRBJ1-3, with D possibly matching TRBD1 (6 bases). Sequenced input: PBMCs. The TCR sequence derives from a woman between 18 and 29 years old in good health and CMV-seronegative. The CDR3 here is CASSQHRVRSGNTIYF. The CDR3, as DNA: TGTGCCAGCAGCCAACACAGGGTAAGAAGCGGAAACACCATATATTTT.